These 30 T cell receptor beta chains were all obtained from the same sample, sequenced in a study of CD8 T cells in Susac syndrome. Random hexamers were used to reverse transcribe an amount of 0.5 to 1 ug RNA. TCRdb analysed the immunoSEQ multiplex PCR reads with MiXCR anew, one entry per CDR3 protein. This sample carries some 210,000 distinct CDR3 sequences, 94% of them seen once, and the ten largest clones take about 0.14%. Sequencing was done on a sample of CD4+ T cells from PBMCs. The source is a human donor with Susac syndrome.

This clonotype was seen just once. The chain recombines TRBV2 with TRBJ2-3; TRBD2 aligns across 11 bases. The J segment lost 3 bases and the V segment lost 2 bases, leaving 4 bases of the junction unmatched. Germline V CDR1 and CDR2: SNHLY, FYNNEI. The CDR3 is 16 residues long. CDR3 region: CASSESLAGGTDTQYF. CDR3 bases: TGTGCCAGCAGTGAATCCCTAGCGGGGGGTACAGATACGCAGTATTTT. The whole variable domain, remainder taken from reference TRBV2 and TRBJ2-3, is EPEVTQTPSHQVTQMGQEVILRCVPISNHLYFYWYRQILGQKVEFLVSFYNNEISEKSEIFDDQFSVERPDGSNFTLKIRSTKLEDSAMYFCASSESLAGGTDTQYFGPGTRLTVL.

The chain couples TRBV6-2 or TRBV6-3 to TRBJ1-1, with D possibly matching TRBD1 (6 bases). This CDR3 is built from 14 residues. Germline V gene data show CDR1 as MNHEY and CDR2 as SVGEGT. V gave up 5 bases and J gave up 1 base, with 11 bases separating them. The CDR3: CASSPKTGNTEAFF. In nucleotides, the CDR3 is TGTGCCAGCAGTCCTAAGACAGGGAACACTGAAGCTTTCTTT.

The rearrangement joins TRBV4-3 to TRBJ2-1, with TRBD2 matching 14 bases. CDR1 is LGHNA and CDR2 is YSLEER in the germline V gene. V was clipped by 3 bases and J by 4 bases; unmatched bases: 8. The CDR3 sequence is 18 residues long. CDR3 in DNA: TGCGCCAGCAGCCAGACTGGACTAGCGGGGGGCGTTTACAATGAGCAGTTCTTC. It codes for CASSQTGLAGGVYNEQFF.

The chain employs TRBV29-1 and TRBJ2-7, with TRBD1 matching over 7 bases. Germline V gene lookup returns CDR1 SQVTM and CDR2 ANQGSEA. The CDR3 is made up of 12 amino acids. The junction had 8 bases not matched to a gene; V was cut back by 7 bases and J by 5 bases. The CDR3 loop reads CSASGGYDEQYF. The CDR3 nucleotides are TGCAGCGCTTCAGGGGGATATGACGAGCAGTACTTC.

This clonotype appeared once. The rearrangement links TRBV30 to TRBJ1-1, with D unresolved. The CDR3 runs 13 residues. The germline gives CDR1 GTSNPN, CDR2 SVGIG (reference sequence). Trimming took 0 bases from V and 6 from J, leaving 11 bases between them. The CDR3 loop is CAWSVEEFPEAFF. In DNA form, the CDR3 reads TGTGCCTGGAGTGTAGAGGAGTTCCCTGAAGCTTTCTTT.

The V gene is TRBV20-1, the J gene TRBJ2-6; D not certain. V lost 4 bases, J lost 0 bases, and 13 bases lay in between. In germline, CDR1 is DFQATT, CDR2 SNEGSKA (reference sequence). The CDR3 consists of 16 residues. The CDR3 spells CSAISPSLSGANVLTF. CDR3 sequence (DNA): TGCAGTGCTATCTCACCCTCGCTCTCTGGGGCCAACGTCCTGACTTTC.

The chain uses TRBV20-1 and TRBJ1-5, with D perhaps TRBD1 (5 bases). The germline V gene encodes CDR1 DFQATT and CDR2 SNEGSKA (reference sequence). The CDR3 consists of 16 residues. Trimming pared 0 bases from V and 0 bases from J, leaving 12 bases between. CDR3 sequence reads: CSARDVRQGSNQPQHF. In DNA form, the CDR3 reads TGCAGTGCTAGAGATGTGAGGCAGGGTAGCAATCAGCCCCAGCATTTT.

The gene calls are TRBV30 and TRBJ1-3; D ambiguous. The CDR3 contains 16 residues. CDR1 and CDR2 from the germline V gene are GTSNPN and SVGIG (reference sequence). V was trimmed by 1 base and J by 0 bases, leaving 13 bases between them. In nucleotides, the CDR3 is TGTGCCTGGAGTGAGGTCGTCACCAGCTCTGGAAACACCATATATTTT. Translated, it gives CAWSEVVTSSGNTIYF.

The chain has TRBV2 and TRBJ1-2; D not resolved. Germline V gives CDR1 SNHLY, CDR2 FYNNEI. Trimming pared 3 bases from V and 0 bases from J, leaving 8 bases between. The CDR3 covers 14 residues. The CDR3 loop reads CASSERRANYGYTF. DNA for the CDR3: TGTGCCAGCAGTGAGAGGAGGGCTAACTATGGCTACACCTTC.

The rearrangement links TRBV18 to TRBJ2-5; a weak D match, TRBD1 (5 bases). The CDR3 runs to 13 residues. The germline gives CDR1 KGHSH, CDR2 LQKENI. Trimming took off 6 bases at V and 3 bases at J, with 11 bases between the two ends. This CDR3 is CASSSQVEETQYF. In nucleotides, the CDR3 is TGTGCCAGCTCCTCACAGGTTGAAGAGACCCAGTACTTC.

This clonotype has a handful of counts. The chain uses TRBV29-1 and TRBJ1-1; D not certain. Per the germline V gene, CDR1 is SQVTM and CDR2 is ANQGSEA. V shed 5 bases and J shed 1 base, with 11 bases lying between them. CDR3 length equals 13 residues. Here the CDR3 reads CSVSPAGNTEAFF. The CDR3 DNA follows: TGCAGCGTTTCCCCGGCAGGGAACACTGAAGCTTTCTTT.

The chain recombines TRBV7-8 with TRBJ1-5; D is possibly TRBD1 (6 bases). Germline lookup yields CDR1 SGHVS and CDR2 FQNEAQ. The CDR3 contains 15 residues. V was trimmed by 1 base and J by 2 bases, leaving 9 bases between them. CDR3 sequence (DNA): TGTGCCAGCAGCTTAGATCGACAGGGCAATCAGCCCCAGCATTTT. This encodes CASSLDRQGNQPQHF.

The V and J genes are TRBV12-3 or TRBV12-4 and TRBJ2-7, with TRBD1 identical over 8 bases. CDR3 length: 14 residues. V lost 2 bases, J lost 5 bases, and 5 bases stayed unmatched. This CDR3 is CASSLRRGQDEQYF. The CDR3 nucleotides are TGTGCCAGCAGTTTACGCAGGGGGCAAGACGAGCAGTACTTC.

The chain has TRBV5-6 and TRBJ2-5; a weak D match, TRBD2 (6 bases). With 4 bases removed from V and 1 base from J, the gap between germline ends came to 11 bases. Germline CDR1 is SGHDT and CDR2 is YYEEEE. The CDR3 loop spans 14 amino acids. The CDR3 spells CASSPWDFQETQYF. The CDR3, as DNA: TGTGCCAGCAGCCCCTGGGACTTCCAAGAGACCCAGTACTTC.

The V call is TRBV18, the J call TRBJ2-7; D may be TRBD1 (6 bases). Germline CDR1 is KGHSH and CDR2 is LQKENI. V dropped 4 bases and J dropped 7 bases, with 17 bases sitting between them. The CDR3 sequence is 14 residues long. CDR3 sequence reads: CASSLEGGHREQYF. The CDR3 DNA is TGTGCCAGCTCACTAGAAGGGGGTCATCGAGAGCAGTACTTC. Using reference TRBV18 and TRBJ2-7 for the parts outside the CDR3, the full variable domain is NAGVMQNPRHLVRRRGQEARLRCSPMKGHSHVYWYRQLPEEGLKFMVYLQKENIIDESGMPKERFSAEFPKEGPSILRIQQVVRGDSAAYFCASSLEGGHREQYFGPGTRLTVT.

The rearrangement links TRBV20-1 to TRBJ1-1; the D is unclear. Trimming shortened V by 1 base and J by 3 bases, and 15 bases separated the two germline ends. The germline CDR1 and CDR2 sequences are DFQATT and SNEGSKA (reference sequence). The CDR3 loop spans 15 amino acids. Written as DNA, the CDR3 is TGCAGTGCTAGAGTTTGGAGTCGGAAGGACACTGAAGCTTTCTTT. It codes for CSARVWSRKDTEAFF.

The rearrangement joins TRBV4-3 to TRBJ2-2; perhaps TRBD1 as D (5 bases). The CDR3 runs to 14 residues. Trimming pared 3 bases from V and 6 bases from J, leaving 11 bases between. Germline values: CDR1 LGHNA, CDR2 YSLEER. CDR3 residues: CASSQIEGAGELFF. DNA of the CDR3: TGCGCCAGCAGCCAGATAGAAGGGGCCGGGGAGCTGTTTTTT.

CDR3 nucleotides: TGTGCCAGCAGCATGCAGCGGACCGCGTACTCCTATAATTCACCCCTCCACTTT. Residues: CASSMQRTAYSYNSPLHF. The chain carries TRBV11-2 and TRBJ1-6; D is uncertain. Germline V gene sequence: CDR1 SGHAT, CDR2 FQNNGV. The CDR3 totals 18 residues. V was trimmed by 5 bases and J by 0 bases, leaving 17 bases between them.

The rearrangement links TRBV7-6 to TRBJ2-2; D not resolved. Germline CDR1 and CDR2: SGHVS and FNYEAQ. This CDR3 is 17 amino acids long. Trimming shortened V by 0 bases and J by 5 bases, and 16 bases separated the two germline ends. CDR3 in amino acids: CASSLAWTLGRTGELFF. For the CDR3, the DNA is TGTGCCAGCAGCTTAGCGTGGACCTTGGGAAGGACCGGGGAGCTGTTTTTT.

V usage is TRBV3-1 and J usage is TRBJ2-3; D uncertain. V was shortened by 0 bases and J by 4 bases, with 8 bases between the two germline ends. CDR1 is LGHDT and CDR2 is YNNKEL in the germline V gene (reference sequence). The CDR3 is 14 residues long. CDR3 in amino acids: CASSQDSSADTQYF. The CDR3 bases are TGTGCCAGCAGCCAAGATAGTAGTGCAGATACGCAGTATTTT.

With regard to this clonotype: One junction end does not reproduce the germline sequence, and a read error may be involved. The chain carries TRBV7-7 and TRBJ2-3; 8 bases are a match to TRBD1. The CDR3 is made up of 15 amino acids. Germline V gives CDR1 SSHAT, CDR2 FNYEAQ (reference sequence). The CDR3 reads CASSPTGVGTDTQYF. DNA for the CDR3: TGTGCTAGCAGTCCGACAGGGGTGGGCACAGATACGCAGTATTTT.

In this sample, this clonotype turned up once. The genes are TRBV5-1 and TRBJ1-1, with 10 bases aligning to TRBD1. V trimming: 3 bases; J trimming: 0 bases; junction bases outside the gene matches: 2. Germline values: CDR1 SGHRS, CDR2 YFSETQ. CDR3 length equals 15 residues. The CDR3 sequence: CASSSTGGLNTEAFF. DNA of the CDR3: TGCGCCAGCAGCTCGACAGGGGGCTTGAACACTGAAGCTTTCTTT.

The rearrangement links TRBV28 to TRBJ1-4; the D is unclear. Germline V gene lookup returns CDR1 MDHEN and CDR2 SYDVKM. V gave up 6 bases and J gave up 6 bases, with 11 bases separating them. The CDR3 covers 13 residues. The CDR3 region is CASSLQPDEKLFF. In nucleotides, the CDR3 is TGTGCCAGCAGCCTCCAGCCGGATGAAAAACTGTTTTTT.

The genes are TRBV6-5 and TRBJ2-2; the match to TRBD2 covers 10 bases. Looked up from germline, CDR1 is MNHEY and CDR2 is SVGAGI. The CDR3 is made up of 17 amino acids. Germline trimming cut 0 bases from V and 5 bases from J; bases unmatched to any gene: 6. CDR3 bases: TGTGCCAGCAGTTACTCGGGGACTAGCGTCCGAACCGGGGAGCTGTTTTTT. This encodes CASSYSGTSVRTGELFF.

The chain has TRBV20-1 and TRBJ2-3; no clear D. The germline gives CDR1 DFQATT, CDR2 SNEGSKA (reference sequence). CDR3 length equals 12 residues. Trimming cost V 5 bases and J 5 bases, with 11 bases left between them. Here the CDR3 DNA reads TGCAGTGCTCGGGTGTGGGGAGATACGCAGTATTTT. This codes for CSARVWGDTQYF.

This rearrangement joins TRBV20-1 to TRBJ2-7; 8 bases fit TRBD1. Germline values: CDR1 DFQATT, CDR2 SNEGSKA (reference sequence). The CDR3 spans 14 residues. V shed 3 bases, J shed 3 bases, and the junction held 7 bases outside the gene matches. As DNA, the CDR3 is TGCAGTGCTAGGATACATACAGGGGGCTACGAGCAGTACTTC. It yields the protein CSARIHTGGYEQYF.

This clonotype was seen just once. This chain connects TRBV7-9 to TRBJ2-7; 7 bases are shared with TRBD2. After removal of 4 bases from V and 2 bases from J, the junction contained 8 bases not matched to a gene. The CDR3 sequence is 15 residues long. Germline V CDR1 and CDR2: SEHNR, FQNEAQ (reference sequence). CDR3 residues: CASSSIERGTYEQYF. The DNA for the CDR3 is TGTGCCAGCAGCTCCATCGAGCGGGGCACCTACGAGCAGTACTTC. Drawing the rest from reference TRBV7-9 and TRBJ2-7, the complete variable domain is DTGVSQNPRHKITKRGQNVTFRCDPISEHNRLYWYRQTLGQGPEFLTYFQNEAQLEKSRLLSDRFSAERPKGSFSTLEIQRTEQGDSAMYLCASSSIERGTYEQYFGPGTRLTVT.

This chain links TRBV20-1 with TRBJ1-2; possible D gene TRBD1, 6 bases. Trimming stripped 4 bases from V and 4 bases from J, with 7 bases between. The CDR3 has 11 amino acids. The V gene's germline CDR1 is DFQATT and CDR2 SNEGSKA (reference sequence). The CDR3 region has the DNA TGCAGTGCTAAGGACAGCTATGGCTACACCTTC. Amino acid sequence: CSAKDSYGYTF.

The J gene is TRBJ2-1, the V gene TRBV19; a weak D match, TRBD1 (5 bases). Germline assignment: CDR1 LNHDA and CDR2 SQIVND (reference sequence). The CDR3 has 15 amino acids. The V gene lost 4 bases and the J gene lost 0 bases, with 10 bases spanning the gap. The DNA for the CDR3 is TGTGCCAGTAGTACCGACAGAAGCTCCTACAATGAGCAGTTCTTC. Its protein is CASSTDRSSYNEQFF.

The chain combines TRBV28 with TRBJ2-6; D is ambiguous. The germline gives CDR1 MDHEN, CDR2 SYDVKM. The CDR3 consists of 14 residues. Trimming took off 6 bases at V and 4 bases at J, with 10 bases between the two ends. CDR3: CASSFSRGANVLTF. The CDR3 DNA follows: TGTGCCAGCAGCTTTTCAAGGGGGGCCAACGTCCTGACTTTC.